One and the same sample provided the 17 T cell receptor beta chains below, sequenced in a study of blood T cell repertoires in COVID-19. The method was immunoSEQ multiplex PCR; TCRdb's version includes in-frame clones alone and lacks a portion of them. Here the sample spans roughly 110,000 clones, around 90% being singletons. The sequenced material came from peripheral blood. The receptors were sampled from a woman between 45 and 60 years old with acute or convalescent COVID-19.

The V call is TRBV28, the J call TRBJ2-1, with D maybe TRBD2 (6 bases). The CDR3 contains 16 residues. Germline values: CDR1 MDHEN, CDR2 SYDVKM. The V end was cut by 8 bases, the J end by 2 bases, with 19 bases between. The CDR3 DNA follows: TGTGCCAGCTCCCTGGGGGGAACTTTAACCTACAATGAGCAGTTCTTC. It translates to CASSLGGTLTYNEQFF.

V usage is TRBV18 and J usage is TRBJ1-3; 7 bases are shared with TRBD1. This CDR3 has 17 residues. V shed 0 bases and J 4 bases; nucleotides not matched to a gene: 9. The germline V gene has CDR1 KGHSH and CDR2 LQKENI. Here the CDR3 DNA reads TGTGCCAGCTCACCACCGGTCAAGGGGGCGCCGGGAAACACCATATATTTT. This translates into CASSPPVKGAPGNTIYF.

V gene TRBV12-3 or TRBV12-4 combines with J gene TRBJ1-1; no reliable D call. This CDR3 is built from 11 residues. The V gene lost 3 bases and the J gene lost 7 bases, with 6 bases spanning the gap. CDR3 sequence: CASSFTIEAFF. In DNA form, the CDR3 reads TGTGCCAGCAGTTTTACTATTGAAGCTTTCTTT.

V usage is TRBV11-2 and J usage is TRBJ1-6; no firm D call. The germline CDR1 and CDR2 sequences are SGHAT and FQNNGV. The CDR3 totals 16 residues. The germline V and J ends were trimmed by 7 bases and 7 bases, with 20 bases remaining between them. The CDR3 coding sequence is TGTGCCAGCAACAGATTAGATGCCGGAAGGAATTCACCCCTCCACTTT. The encoded protein is CASNRLDAGRNSPLHF.

This clone was counted once. J is TRBJ2-5 and V is TRBV16; D might be TRBD1 (6 bases). Germline V lookup: CDR1 KGHSY, CDR2 FQNENV. The CDR3 spans 15 residues. V was trimmed by 0 bases and J by 2 bases, leaving 10 bases between them. The CDR3 DNA sequence: TGTGCCAGCAGCCAATCCGGACAGACACAAGAGACCCAGTACTTC. The encoded protein is CASSQSGQTQETQYF.

The chain recombines TRBV7-9 with TRBJ2-1, with 9 bases identical to TRBD2. Germline-derived CDR1 and CDR2 are SEHNR and FQNEAQ (reference sequence). V was clipped by 5 bases and J by 6 bases; unmatched bases: 8. This CDR3 is 15 amino acids long. The CDR3 bases are TGTGCCAGCAGCCGACTTAGCGGGAGTATCAATGAGCAGTTCTTC. Its translation is CASSRLSGSINEQFF.

The chain recombines TRBV19 with TRBJ2-7; D remains unclear. Between the trimmed V and J ends, which lost 5 bases and 2 bases, there was a span of 16 bases. Germline CDR1 LNHDA, CDR2 SQIVND (reference sequence). CDR3 length equals 15 residues. The CDR3 protein is CASSLAGSKPYEQYF. The DNA for the CDR3 is TGTGCCAGTAGTTTAGCCGGGTCTAAGCCCTACGAGCAGTACTTC.

DNA for the CDR3: TGCGCCAGCAGCCAAGATCGGTCTGAAAGAAATGAGCAGTTCTTC. It yields the protein CASSQDRSERNEQFF. The rearrangement links TRBV4-1 to TRBJ2-1, with D uncertain. Trimming removed 0 bases from V and 7 bases from J, with 13 bases in between. The CDR3 covers 15 residues. CDR1 and CDR2 from the germline V gene are MGHRA and YSYEKL.

V gene TRBV27 combines with J gene TRBJ2-2; D is uncertain. Germline V gene lookup returns CDR1 MNHEY and CDR2 SMNVEV (reference sequence). This CDR3 region has 12 residues. With 5 bases removed from V and 6 bases from J, the gap between germline ends came to 7 bases. In DNA form, the CDR3 reads TGTGCCAGCAGTCCAATTTCCGGGGAGCTGTTTTTT. Translating it yields CASSPISGELFF.

The gene calls are TRBV7-2 and TRBJ2-5; TRBD2 agrees at 11 bases. This CDR3 has 13 residues. CDR1 SGHTA and CDR2 FQGNSA come from the germline V gene. J was trimmed by 5 bases and V by 6 bases; bases with no gene match: 2. CDR3 region: CASRASGGETQYF. The CDR3 coding sequence is TGTGCCAGCAGAGCTAGCGGGGGGGAGACCCAGTACTTC.

The V gene is TRBV27, the J gene TRBJ1-4, with TRBD1 identical over 8 bases. The CDR3 loop spans 15 amino acids. V trimming: 2 bases; J trimming: 8 bases; junction bases outside the gene matches: 7. Germline values: CDR1 MNHEY, CDR2 SMNVEV (reference sequence). The CDR3 DNA reads TGTGCCAGCAGTTTAATCAGGGGGCGCAGGGAAAAACTGTTTTTT. Translated, it gives CASSLIRGRREKLFF.

V and J are TRBV23-1 and TRBJ1-5; D gene ambiguous. TRBV23-1 is reported as an ORF; its role is uncertain. The CDR3 is 18 amino acids. V dropped 3 bases and J dropped 2 bases, with 20 bases sitting between them. The CDR3 DNA is TGCGCCAGCAGTCATCCCCTTAAGGAGTTGCTTGGCAATCAGCCCCAGCATTTT. It codes for CASSHPLKELLGNQPQHF.

This clone was seen only once. The rearrangement links TRBV9 to TRBJ1-2, with D tentatively TRBD1 (5 bases). Germline CDR1 reads SGDLS; CDR2 reads YYNGEE. The CDR3 has 13 amino acids. Trimming stripped 2 bases from V and 8 bases from J, with 13 bases between. CDR3 coding DNA: TGTGCCAGCAGCGTTAGGGGTAGTTGGGGCTACACCTTC. The encoded protein is CASSVRGSWGYTF.

The J gene is TRBJ2-7, the V gene TRBV6-5, with 12 bases matching TRBD1. The CDR3 consists of 15 residues. Germline CDR1 reads MNHEY; CDR2 reads SVGAGI. The junction had 7 bases not matched to a gene; V was cut back by 7 bases and J by 3 bases. DNA for the CDR3: TGTGCCAGCACCCCGGGGACAGGGGGCTTCTACGAGCAGTACTTC. Translating it yields CASTPGTGGFYEQYF.

The chain combines TRBV30 with TRBJ2-7, with a tentative D call TRBD2 (5 bases). Germline-derived CDR1 and CDR2 are GTSNPN and SVGIG (reference sequence). The V gene lost 4 bases and the J gene lost 0 bases, with 10 bases spanning the gap. The CDR3 is 13 residues long. The CDR3 DNA sequence: TGTGCCTGGACTCGTCGGGGCTCCTACGAGCAGTACTTC. Translating gives CAWTRRGSYEQYF.

The chain carries TRBV19 and TRBJ1-2; D might be TRBD1 (6 bases). CDR1 LNHDA and CDR2 SQIVND come from the germline V gene (reference sequence). The CDR3 runs to 17 residues. V gave up 7 bases and J gave up 6 bases, with 27 bases separating them. CDR3 nucleotide sequence: TGTGCCAGTATGATCCCCCCGTCGAGGCAGGGGCGGAATGGCTACACCTTC. Protein: CASMIPPSRQGRNGYTF.

The chain joins TRBV2 to TRBJ1-6; no clear D gene. This CDR3 comprises 13 residues. The germline V gene has CDR1 SNHLY and CDR2 FYNNEI. Between the trimmed V and J ends, which lost 6 bases and 6 bases, there was a span of 9 bases. In DNA, the CDR3 is TGTGCCAGCAGCGCTGAGTTTAATTCACCCCTCCACTTT. It specifies CASSAEFNSPLHF.